This record looks at one TCR beta chain sequence and its context. J lost 3 bases, V lost 3 bases, and 1 base had no gene match. Germline CDR1 reads SGHAT; CDR2 reads FQNNGV. This CDR3 region has 13 residues. The data originate from a study of cytomegalovirus exposure and HLA in healthy donors. Researchers ran the PCR with 60 Vbeta and 13 Jbeta primers. The repertoire was sequenced with immunoSEQ multiplex PCR; TCRdb's copy has only in-frame clones and lacks some. There are some 150,000 clones in the sample; roughly 80% occur only once, and roughly 1.3% lies in the top ten. Likely unrecorded immune exposures existed in these nominally healthy donors.

This sequence originates from a woman in her fifties or sixties in good health and CMV-seronegative. Sample: PBMCs. This chain links TRBV11-2 with TRBJ1-1, with 7 bases lining up with TRBD1. The CDR3 here is CASSFGQDTEAFF. The CDR3 DNA sequence: TGTGCCAGCAGCTTCGGACAGGACACTGAAGCTTTCTTT.